Below are 24 T cell receptor beta chains sequenced from a single sample in a study of T cells in Graves' hyperthyroidism and ophthalmopathy. Researchers amplified the TCR beta CDR3 regions from RNA transcripts. During a first-round RT-PCR of the TCR CDR3, the HTBI primer set was used. TCRdb reprocessed the multiplex PCR reads via MiXCR and lists one record per CDR3 protein. The sample has over 350,000 distinct CDR3 sequences, around a sixth seen once; the top ten hold roughly two fifths. The sequencing sample was made of blood. All receptors derive from a man between 18 and 29 years old with Graves' ophthalmopathy.

The V and J genes are TRBV18 and TRBJ1-1, with D maybe TRBD1 (5 bases). The CDR3 runs to 12 residues. Per germline, CDR1 KGHSH and CDR2 LQKENI. The V gene lost 3 bases and the J gene lost 11 bases, with 13 bases spanning the gap. The CDR3 nucleotides are TGTGCCAGCTCACCCCAGGGAAAAGAGGCTTTCTTT. The encoded protein is CASSPQGKEAFF. The variable domain in full, with the rest retrieved from reference TRBV18 and TRBJ1-1, is NAGVMQNPRHLVRRRGQEARLRCSPMKGHSHVYWYRQLPEEGLKFMVYLQKENIIDESGMPKERFSAEFPKEGPSILRIQQVVRGDSAAYFCASSPQGKEAFFGQGTRLTVV.

In its sample, this clonotype was seen a few times. The V call is TRBV27, the J call TRBJ1-4; D ambiguous. The CDR3 contains 13 residues. V lost 5 bases and J lost 4, with 8 bases in between. Germline-derived CDR1 and CDR2 are MNHEY and SMNVEV (reference sequence). DNA of the CDR3: TGTGCCAGCAGTCACGGTGATAATGAAAAACTGTTTTTT. Translated, it gives CASSHGDNEKLFF.

This clonotype was seen many times. The chain links TRBV7-6 to TRBJ1-1, with TRBD1 as a possible D gene (5 bases). Per the germline V gene, CDR1 is SGHVS and CDR2 is FNYEAQ. CDR3 length: 14 amino acids. V was trimmed by 5 bases and J by 2 bases, leaving 12 bases between them. The CDR3 sequence: CASSQYQGNTEAFF. DNA for the CDR3: TGTGCCAGCAGCCAATACCAGGGAAACACTGAAGCTTTCTTT.

This clonotype was seen repeatedly, ten times or more. One end of the junction is discordant with germline, which a read error may explain. J is TRBJ1-4 and V is TRBV12-3 or TRBV12-4, with D unclear. The CDR3 length is 13 residues. The CDR3 DNA sequence: TGTGCCAGCAGCTTAGCGGGAGGTGAAAAACTGTTTTTT. It codes for CASSLAGGEKLFF.

This chain joins TRBV16 and TRBJ1-1; TRBD1 aligns across 7 bases. Germline CDR1 is KGHSY and CDR2 is FQNENV. V shed 3 bases and J 1 base; nucleotides not matched to a gene: 11. The CDR3 contains 17 residues. This CDR3 is CASSHQTGRFSNTEAFF. As DNA, the CDR3 is TGTGCCAGCAGCCACCAGACAGGGCGATTTTCGAACACTGAAGCTTTCTTT.

This clonotype was counted at least ten times. The J gene is TRBJ2-3, the V gene TRBV20-1; 7 bases align to TRBD1. The germline V gene has CDR1 DFQATT and CDR2 SNEGSKA (reference sequence). The CDR3 spans 14 residues. CDR3 sequence reads: CSAPDRATQDTQYF. For the CDR3, the DNA is TGCAGCGCACCTGACAGGGCAACACAAGATACGCAGTATTTT.

Only a few counts were recorded for this clonotype. The chain links TRBV4-1 to TRBJ2-7; 8 bases map to TRBD2. The CDR3 runs 15 residues. V lost 5 bases and J lost 1; bases outside the gene matches: 7. From germline, CDR1 is MGHRA and CDR2 YSYEKL. The CDR3 bases are TGCGCCAGCAGCACTTCTAGCGGGCGATCCTACGAGCAGTACTTC. It translates to CASSTSSGRSYEQYF.

This clonotype came up a few times. V usage is TRBV25-1 and J usage is TRBJ1-1, with D tentatively TRBD1 (5 bases). Between the trimmed V and J ends, which lost 1 base and 3 bases, there was a span of 6 bases. The CDR3 is made up of 13 amino acids. Germline V gene lookup returns CDR1 MGHDK and CDR2 SYGVNS. The CDR3 loop is CASSELGDTEAFF. DNA for the CDR3: TGTGCCAGCAGTGAATTGGGGGACACTGAAGCTTTCTTT.

V is TRBV4-1 and J is TRBJ1-2; D unresolved. CDR3 size: 12 residues. V dropped 3 bases and J dropped 7 bases, with 9 bases sitting between them. CDR1 and CDR2 from the germline V gene are MGHRA and YSYEKL. The CDR3 DNA reads as TGCGCCAGCAGCCACGACGGGGTTGGCTACACCTTC. Protein: CASSHDGVGYTF.

This clonotype was seen a single time. The V gene is TRBV7-2, the J gene TRBJ2-1, with TRBD2 matching 7 bases. The DNA end lines up better with TRBJ2-7; the J call may be wrong. The germline V gene encodes CDR1 SGHTA and CDR2 FQGNSA. CDR3 size: 14 residues. CDR3 sequence: CASSGVAGANEQYF. The CDR3 region has the DNA TGTGCCAGCAGCGGAGTAGCGGGTGCTAATGAGCAGTACTTC.

This clonotype was detected ten times or more. The chain uses TRBV20-1 and TRBJ2-3; D is perhaps TRBD2 (6 bases). Trimming took 0 bases from V and 0 from J, leaving 16 bases between them. Germline V gene sequence: CDR1 DFQATT, CDR2 SNEGSKA (reference sequence). The CDR3 consists of 17 residues. The chain's CDR3 is CSARDARGSMSTDTQYF. CDR3 sequence (DNA): TGCAGTGCTAGAGATGCCCGGGGGAGCATGAGCACAGATACGCAGTATTTT.

This clonotype was found many times. This chain joins TRBV12-3 or TRBV12-4 and TRBJ1-5, with 8 bases matching TRBD1. CDR3 length: 14 residues. The V gene end was trimmed by 8 bases and the J gene end by 2 bases; junction bases not matched to a gene: 5. CDR3 sequence (DNA): TGTGCCAGCCTCGTGGGACAGGGCAATCAGCCCCAGCATTTT. It translates to CASLVGQGNQPQHF.

This clonotype was picked up a small number of times. The chain is built from TRBV11-2 and TRBJ2-1; 7 bases fit TRBD2. J was trimmed by 2 bases and V by 3 bases; bases with no gene match: 10. Germline-derived CDR1 and CDR2 are SGHAT and FQNNGV. This CDR3 is 17 amino acids long. CDR3 sequence (DNA): TGTGCCAGCAGCTTCACTGTTGCGGGGGAGCCCTACAATGAGCAGTTCTTC. This translates into CASSFTVAGEPYNEQFF.

A word on this clonotype: With a much larger clone just one base away, this may be a read error. Because it lacks the conserved phenylalanine or tryptophan at the end, this CDR3 is likely a read error. V is TRBV20-1 and J is TRBJ1-6; 8 bases match TRBD1. V lost 5 bases to trimming and J lost 6 bases; unmatched junction nucleotides: 6. This CDR3 spans 14 amino acids. The germline gives CDR1 DFQATT, CDR2 SNEGSKA (reference sequence). CDR3 bases: TGCAGTGCTCCGACCGGACAGGGTAATTCACCCCTCCACCTT. Its translation is CSAPTGQGNSPLHL.

The V gene is TRBV5-1, the J gene TRBJ1-3, with D unclear. This CDR3 contains 14 residues. V lost 7 bases and J 0 bases, leaving 11 bases between the germline ends. Germline values: CDR1 SGHRS, CDR2 YFSETQ. The CDR3: CASHRGDSGNTIYF. In DNA, the CDR3 is TGCGCCAGCCATCGCGGAGACTCTGGAAACACCATATATTTT.

The genes are TRBV5-6 and TRBJ2-1, with a weak D call TRBD1 (6 bases). The CDR3 contains 16 residues. Germline values: CDR1 SGHDT, CDR2 YYEEEE. Trimming stripped 4 bases from V and 0 bases from J, with 14 bases between. The CDR3 region is CASSPYRESSYNEQFF. Written as DNA, the CDR3 is TGTGCCAGCAGCCCGTACAGGGAGAGCTCCTACAATGAGCAGTTCTTC.

At least ten counts were recorded for this clonotype. The V call is TRBV7-4, the J call TRBJ1-4; TRBD1 agrees at 8 bases. Trimming took 5 bases from V and 0 from J; bases not matched to a gene: 8. From germline, CDR1 is SGHVT and CDR2 SQSDAQ. CDR3 length: 17 amino acids. CDR3 coding DNA: TGTGCCAGCAGCCCGGACAGGGAACCTGCAACTAATGAAAAACTGTTTTTT. Translated, it gives CASSPDREPATNEKLFF.

The chain links TRBV27 to TRBJ1-1; D remains ambiguous. The V end was cut by 1 base, the J end by 7 bases, with 10 bases between. Per the germline V gene, CDR1 is MNHEY and CDR2 is SMNVEV (reference sequence). CDR3 length equals 13 residues. The CDR3 DNA reads TGTGCCAGCAGTTTATTGTCCGGGAGTGAAGCTTTCTTT. As protein: CASSLLSGSEAFF.

This clonotype was seen once. The V call is TRBV28, the J call TRBJ2-1, with TRBD1 identical over 7 bases. CDR1 and CDR2 from the germline V gene are MDHEN and SYDVKM. V dropped 7 bases and J dropped 7; count of bases not matched to a gene: 16. There are 16 residues in the CDR3. DNA for the CDR3: TGTGCCAGCACTTCCTCGGGCAGGGGGTGGGCAAATGAGCAGTTCTTC. Its protein is CASTSSGRGWANEQFF. Looking up the rest from reference TRBV28 and TRBJ2-1 gives the full variable domain: DVKVTQSSRYLVKRTGEKVFLECVQDMDHENMFWYRQDPGLGLRLIYFSYDVKMKEKGDIPEGYSVSREKKERFSLILESASTNQTSMYLCASTSSGRGWANEQFFGPGTRLTVL.

The gene calls are TRBV25-1 and TRBJ1-2; 10 nucleotides align to TRBD1. Trimming cost V 2 bases and J 4 bases; bases outside gene matches: 1. Germline loops: CDR1 MGHDK, CDR2 SYGVNS. There are 14 residues in the CDR3. CDR3 residues: CASSEGDRGYGYTF. Here the CDR3 DNA reads TGTGCCAGCAGTGAAGGGGACAGGGGCTATGGCTACACCTTC.

This clonotype was counted ten times or more. The chain combines TRBV27 with TRBJ2-7, with TRBD1 as a possible D gene (6 bases). The V gene's germline CDR1 is MNHEY and CDR2 SMNVEV (reference sequence). The CDR3 is 13 amino acids. Trimming cost V 3 bases and J 4 bases, with 10 bases left between them. The CDR3 sequence is CASSLGAPYEQYF. The CDR3, as DNA: TGTGCCAGCAGTTTGGGGGCCCCGTACGAGCAGTACTTC.

This clonotype was counted ten times or more. The V call is TRBV18, the J call TRBJ2-4, with D perhaps TRBD1 or TRBD2 (6 bases each). Germline V gene sequence: CDR1 KGHSH, CDR2 LQKENI. The CDR3 is 15 residues long. The V end lost 0 bases, the J end lost 6 bases, and 12 bases lay between the germline ends. Here the CDR3 reads CASSPPGGAGNIQYF. CDR3 nucleotides: TGTGCCAGCTCACCACCCGGGGGCGCGGGAAACATTCAGTACTTC.

In its sample, this clonotype was seen a few times. The CDR3 sequence: CASSANRGLTLAGGQETQYF. In DNA, the CDR3 is TGTGCCAGCAGTGCGAACAGGGGGCTGACACTAGCGGGGGGACAAGAGACCCAGTACTTC. J is TRBJ2-5 and V is TRBV6-1; 12 bases align to TRBD2. The CDR3 has 20 amino acids. Germline assignment: CDR1 MNHNS and CDR2 SASEGT. The ends lost 4 bases at V and 2 bases at J; junction bases unmatched: 17.

This clonotype has at least ten counts. The gene calls are TRBV5-1 and TRBJ2-1; 10 bases agree with TRBD1. This CDR3 comprises 16 residues. CDR1 and CDR2 (germline): SGHRS, YFSETQ. J was trimmed by 6 bases and V by 0 bases; bases with no gene match: 6. CDR3 in amino acids: CASSLATGGFSNEQFF. The CDR3 DNA reads as TGCGCCAGCAGCTTGGCGACAGGGGGCTTCTCCAATGAGCAGTTCTTC.